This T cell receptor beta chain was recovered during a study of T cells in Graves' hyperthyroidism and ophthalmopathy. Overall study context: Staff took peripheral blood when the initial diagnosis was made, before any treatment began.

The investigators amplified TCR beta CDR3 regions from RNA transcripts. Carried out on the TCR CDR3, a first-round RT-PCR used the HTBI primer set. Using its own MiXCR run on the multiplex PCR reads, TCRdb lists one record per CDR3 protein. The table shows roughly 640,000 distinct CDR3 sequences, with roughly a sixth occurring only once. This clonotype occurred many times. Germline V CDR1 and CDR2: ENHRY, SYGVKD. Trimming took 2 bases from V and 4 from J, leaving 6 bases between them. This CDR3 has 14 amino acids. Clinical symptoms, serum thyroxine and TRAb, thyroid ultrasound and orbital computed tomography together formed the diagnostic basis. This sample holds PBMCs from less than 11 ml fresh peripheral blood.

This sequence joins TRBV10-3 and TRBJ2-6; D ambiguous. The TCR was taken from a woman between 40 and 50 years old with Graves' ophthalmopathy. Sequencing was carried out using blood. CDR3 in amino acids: CAISELGGANVLTF. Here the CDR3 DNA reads TGTGCCATCAGTGAGCTTGGGGGGGCCAACGTCCTGACTTTC.